Given below is one T cell receptor beta chain in context. Its cognate antigen has yet to be identified. The sample holds no much larger clone one base away, and base qualities are not on file. The time point label here, explained by the study, means: about 28 days (+/-7) after the second vaccine dose. AZD1222 recipients given second doses at about 4 weeks or at about 12 weeks were pooled, since spike-specific TCR depth and breadth were not found to differ between the two schedules. Vaccinee samples came from UK trials COV001 and COV002, including a single-blind randomized controlled phase 2/3 trial of AZD1222 (ChAdOx1 nCoV-19) in healthy adults. For TCRbeta chain sequencing, PBMC samples from trial participants were taken at day 0 and at day 28 after the second dose. The sample belongs to a study of T cell responses to AZD1222 COVID-19 vaccine (dated by TCRdb to about 2021). As for the study more broadly: A total of about 250 trial participants underwent TCR sequencing, of whom about 210 had received two doses of AZD1222 and 26 had received two doses of the MenACWY control vaccine. Trial participants were enrolled by age into 18-55, 56-69 and 70-plus year subgroups, with roughly 150, 30 and 60 TCR-sequenced participants respectively. Paper-wide results and their limitations: Conclusions about previously exposed vaccinees are limited because only six or seven AZD1222 recipients were SARS-CoV-2 seropositive at baseline. Because no samples from the day 14 peak response were available, repertoires could be characterized only after the peak T cell response. Participants were mostly white British, with more females than males. The authors suggested clonal diversity may have been underestimated. The 56-69-year group was small, and its depth increase did not reach significance, likely because of low power. Vaccine-associated CD4 TCRs spanned the whole spike protein, with dominant responses in regions 160-218 and 743-854. Nearly half of unique spike-specific TCRs reportedly recognized epitopes outside regions mutated in the B.1.351 and B.1.1.7 variants. A significant rise in spike-specific TCR breadth and depth was observed after two AZD1222 doses relative to day 0 and relative to MenACWY recipients.

The CDR3 regions of human TCRbeta chains were analyzed by immunosequencing. On the authors' methods: Repertoire TCRs were matched against a reference library of SARS-CoV-2-specific TCRs generated with the MIRA antigen-specificity platform. Breadth was defined as the fraction of unique TCRs that were SARS-CoV-2-associated. Depth was defined as the fraction of total T cells that were SARS-CoV-2-associated. Using the MIRA data, each spike-specific TCR was mapped to the spike region that the TCR reacts to and placed in a CD4 or CD8 class. Log10-transformed breadth and depth values were compared by one-way ANOVA with Sidak's multiple comparisons tests. Entries here come from immuneACCESS through TCRdb and include only in-frame sequences with V and J called. Some clones fail to appear in such tables; in the studies checked, an unresolved V gene covers under half of the shortfall, and the cause of the remainder is unknown. V and J calls and clone size are those listed in that table; D and trimming were worked out from the DNA. The sample records roughly 160,000 clones, roughly 94% of which are singletons. Clones ranked in the top ten supply 1% to 1.5% of the sample.

Its CDR3 holds 11 amino acids, cysteine through phenylalanine. The kept DNA is CDR3 alone, 33 bases in frame from the first base. The germline V gene encodes CDR1 MDHEN and CDR2 SYDVKM. V lost 8 bases and J lost 5 bases; the stretch between them is 7 bases long. The TCR originated in an adult who received the AZD1222 COVID-19 vaccine. Here the chain combines TRBV28 and TRBJ2-4; no D segment can be confidently identified. The material sequenced was peripheral blood, taken 28 days after the second AZD1222 dose. CDR3 reads: CASGVENIQYF. The base sequence is TGTGCCAGCGGGGTCGAAAACATTCAGTACTTC.